The table lists the clone carrying this T cell receptor (beta chain) with a count of one. What it binds is unknown. Germline-derived CDR1 and CDR2 are SGHTA and FQGNSA. V lost 3 bases, J lost 4 bases, and 20 bases lay in between. The CDR3 totals 17 residues. This entry comes from a study of blood T cells in healthy people across ages. Primers used in a second PCR of about 6 to 12 cycles were a sample-barcoded 5' primer and a J-beta primer mix. No fewer than 3 million CDR3-containing paired-end reads came from each sample. TCRdb re-called the 5' RACE reads with MiXCR, one entry per CDR3 protein. The repertoire consists of about 680,000 distinct CDR3 sequences, with roughly 50% occurring once and the leading ten covering under 35%. The study, taken as a whole, reports: Naive and antigen-experienced cells were not separated, limiting conclusive comparison. A roughly linear fall in TCR beta diversity per million T cells was seen with increasing age.

The sequence was obtained from a woman aged 60 to 75 in good health. Input material: blood. The chain is built from TRBV7-2 and TRBJ2-3; tentative D call: TRBD1 (6 bases). The CDR3 coding sequence is TGTGCCAGCAGCTTGGAACCACAGGGATCCGGCGCAGATACGCAGTATTTT. It encodes CASSLEPQGSGADTQYF.